This T cell receptor (beta chain) was found in a study of cytomegalovirus exposure and HLA in healthy donors. Study details: Earlier, 100 million to 120 million unique TCR beta sequences were recovered from around 200 million T cells by an analysis.

The PCR contained 60 Vbeta and 13 Jbeta primers. Libraries were prepared by immunoSEQ multiplex PCR; TCRdb keeps only in-frame clonotypes and omits some of them. Listed are under 200,000 clones; roughly 2% falls within the top ten. The germline gives CDR1 SQVTM, CDR2 ANQGSEA. V gave up 5 bases and J gave up 7 bases; unmatched junction bases: 7. This CDR3 contains 13 residues. Nominal health characterized the donors when sampled, though unrecorded immune exposures were likely. Comments on this clone: The antigen remains unidentified.

General study results and limits: Common viral pathogens (according to a later analysis) appeared linked to several of the most significant clusters.

The chain is built from TRBV29-1 and TRBJ1-4, with 7 bases matching TRBD1. Source material: PBMCs. The source is a young man in good health and CMV-seronegative. The CDR3 protein is CSVPGTEVEKLFF. CDR3 nucleotide sequence: TGCAGCGTTCCCGGGACAGAGGTTGAAAAACTGTTTTTT.